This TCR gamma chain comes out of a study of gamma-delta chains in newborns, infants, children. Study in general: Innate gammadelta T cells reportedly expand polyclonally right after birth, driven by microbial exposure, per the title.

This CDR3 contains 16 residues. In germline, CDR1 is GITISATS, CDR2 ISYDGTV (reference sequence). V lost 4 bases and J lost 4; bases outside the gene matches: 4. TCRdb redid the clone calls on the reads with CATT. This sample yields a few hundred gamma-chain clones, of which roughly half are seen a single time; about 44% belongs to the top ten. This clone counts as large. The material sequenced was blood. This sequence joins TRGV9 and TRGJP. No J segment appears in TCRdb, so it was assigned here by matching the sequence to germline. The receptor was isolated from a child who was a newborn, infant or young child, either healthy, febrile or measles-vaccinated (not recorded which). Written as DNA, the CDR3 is TGTGCCTTGTGGGACCGTCAAGAGTTGGGCAAAAAAATCAAGGTATTT. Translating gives CALWDRQELGKKIKVF.